Detailed here is one T cell receptor beta chain. In the authors' methods: From reference gene primer amplification, estimates of nucleated cell counts were derived. Method: immunoSEQ multiplex PCR; TCRdb's copy keeps in-frame clones and lacks some. V and J calls and clone size follow that table, whereas D and trimming were derived from the DNA. Of 100,000 to 120,000 clones in the sample, around 80% were seen once. The record originates from a study of blood T cell repertoires in COVID-19. About the research overall: Sites in the United States, Italy and Spain provided acute and convalescent COVID-19 samples. T cells, B-cell-depleted T cells, or PBMCs provided the cDNA or gDNA that served as material.

Between the trimmed V and J ends, which lost 7 bases and 4 bases, there was a span of 17 bases. Germline values: CDR1 SGHTA, CDR2 FQGNSA. The CDR3 extends over 14 amino acids. The sample consisted of peripheral blood. The receptor comes from a woman aged 80 or over with acute or convalescent COVID-19. This chain joins TRBV7-2 and TRBJ2-7, with D possibly TRBD2 on 5 matching bases. The CDR3 DNA reads TGTGCCAGCACCTCGACGGGGTTGGGTTACGAGCAGTACTTC. Its translation: CASTSTGLGYEQYF.